This TCR beta chain was sequenced for a study of human T cells and chemical hapten exposure (dated by TCRdb to 2020 to 2022). In terms of the full investigation: For sensitization, 2% DPC in acetone was applied to a roughly 2 cm by roughly 2 cm area of upper inner arm skin. Throughout the roughly 24-week study period, patients were also given weekly therapeutic DPC doses on the scalp. Patch testing was done on the upper back using Finn chambers containing 0.01% DPC, and results were scored after 6 days according to International Contact Dermatitis Research Group standards. Most of the patients in the cohort were female, and the cohort covered alopecia areata with under or over 50% scalp involvement, alopecia totalis and alopecia universalis. Libraries were combined into a pool for sequencing, and differences in TCR yield between samples came mainly from small differences in library volumes within the pool. The study tracked peripheral blood TCR repertoire changes in vivo during primary and secondary sensitization to the hapten diphenylcyclopropenone (DPC) in alopecia patients. Blood samples were taken from patients before sensitization (week 0) and then at 2, 6 and about 24 weeks after DPC sensitization. Blood for TCR sequencing was provided by twenty-nine alopecia patients at one to four time points (pre-sensitization, 2, 6 and 24 weeks). Results and caveats for the whole study, not just this receptor: The number of TCRs above 1 in 1000 frequency did not change with DPC sensitization; there was no evidence of global repertoire structure alterations. Expanded TCRs formed significantly more large CDR3 similarity clusters than pre-sensitization or healthy control sets, consistent with antigen-driven responses. All patients had alopecia, a presumed autoimmune disease, so their immune response might differ from that of healthy individuals. Repeated subsampling changed both the strength of the expansion versus patch-test correlation and the threshold at which that correlation became significant. The number of PT1 expanded TCRs positively correlated with patch test score, significant at thresholds 8, 16 and 32 but not 4.

This clonotype was recorded a few times. There is no known antigen for this receptor. Per-nucleotide qualities are absent, and no much larger clonotype sits a single base away. What this sample's time point label stands for: patch test 2, 6 weeks after DPC sensitization. This specimen's treatment or condition label, interpreted: therapeutic diphenylcyclopropenone sensitization with weekly scalp DPC. At every patch-test visit, the blood draw took place before the patch test was put on. Patients were considered eligible if aged 18 to 70, diagnosed with alopecia and deemed suitable for DPC therapy, and patients were excluded if pregnant. Unfractionated whole blood was collected in Tempus Blood RNA tubes, and total RNA was extracted from that blood. The CDR3 starts with the cysteine, ends with the phenylalanine, and has 17 residues. Of the read, only the CDR3 DNA is kept; its 51 bases are in frame from base 1. CDR1 SGHRS and CDR2 YFSETQ were looked up in the germline V gene. The germline ends are 20 bases apart after V is trimmed by 5 bases and J by 0 bases.

Libraries were built with RACE. TCRdb names NextSeq 500 as the instrument used. During library preparation, unique molecular identifiers were attached to individual cDNA molecules so that TCRs could be counted quantitatively and reproducibly. Each blood RNA sample was used to sequence both TCR alpha and TCR beta chains. Regarding the original processing steps: A median of roughly 100,000 TCRs per sample was observed, with a range of about 20,000 to 750,000. V, J and CDR3 annotation of the TCR reads was performed with the Decombinator software suite. For the PS versus PT1 abundance plots, all samples were subsampled to the same number of TCRs (28,000). TCRs were defined as expanded if absent before sensitization and observed at least eight times at the 2-week time point. TCRdb reprocessed the public reads (quality trimming at Q25 with fastp, clone calling with MiXCR) and kept in-frame beta chains. Each record represents a unique CDR3 protein, reported with the most common genes and DNA among its rows. For this entry, the V and J calls and clone size follow TCRdb and not the study's own pipeline. This sample comprises about 70,000 distinct CDR3 sequences, roughly 8.5% of them detected only once. The ten top clones hold around 3% of the sample.

Sample: whole blood, taken in connection with sensitization to the hapten diphenylcyclopropenone (DPC). The rearranged segments are TRBV5-1 and TRBJ1-1; 6 matching bases give a weak D call of TRBD1. The TCR sequence derives from a woman aged 50 to 60 with alopecia areata. Some clones in this sample may be carry-over from other donors' samples. The CDR3 is CASSYTGPMFMNTEAFF. The DNA sequence is given as TGCGCCAGCAGTTATACAGGGCCCATGTTTATGAACACTGAAGCTTTCTTT.